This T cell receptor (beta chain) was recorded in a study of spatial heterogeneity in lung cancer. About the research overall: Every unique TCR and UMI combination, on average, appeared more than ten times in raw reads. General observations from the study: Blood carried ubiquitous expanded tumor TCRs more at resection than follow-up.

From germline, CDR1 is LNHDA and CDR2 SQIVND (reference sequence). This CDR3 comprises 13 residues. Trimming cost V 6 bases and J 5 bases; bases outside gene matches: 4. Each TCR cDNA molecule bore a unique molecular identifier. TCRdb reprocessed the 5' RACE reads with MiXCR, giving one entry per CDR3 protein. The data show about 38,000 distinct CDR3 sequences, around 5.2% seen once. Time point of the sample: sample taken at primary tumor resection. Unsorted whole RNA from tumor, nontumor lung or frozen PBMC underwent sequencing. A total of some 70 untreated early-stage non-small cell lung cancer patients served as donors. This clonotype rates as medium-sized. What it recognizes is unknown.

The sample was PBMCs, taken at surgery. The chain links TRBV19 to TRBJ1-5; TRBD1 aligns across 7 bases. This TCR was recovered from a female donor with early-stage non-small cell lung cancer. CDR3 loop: CASSLTGDQPQHF. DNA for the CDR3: TGTGCCAGTAGCCTTACAGGGGATCAGCCCCAGCATTTT.